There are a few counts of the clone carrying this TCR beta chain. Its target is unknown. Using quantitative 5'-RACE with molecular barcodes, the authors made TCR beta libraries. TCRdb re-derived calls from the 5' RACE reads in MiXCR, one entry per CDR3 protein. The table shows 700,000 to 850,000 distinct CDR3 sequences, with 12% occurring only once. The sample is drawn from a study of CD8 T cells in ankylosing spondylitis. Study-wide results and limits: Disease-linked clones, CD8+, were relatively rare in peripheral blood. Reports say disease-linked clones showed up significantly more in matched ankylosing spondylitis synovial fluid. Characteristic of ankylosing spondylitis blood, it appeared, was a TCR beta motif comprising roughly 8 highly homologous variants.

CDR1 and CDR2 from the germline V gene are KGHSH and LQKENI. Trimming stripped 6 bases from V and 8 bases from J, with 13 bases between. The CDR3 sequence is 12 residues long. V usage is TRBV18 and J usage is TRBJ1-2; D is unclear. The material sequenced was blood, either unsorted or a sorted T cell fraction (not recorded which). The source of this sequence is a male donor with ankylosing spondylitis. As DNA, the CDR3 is TGTGCCAGCTCCTCTCCGGAAAGGGGCTACACCTTC. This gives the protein CASSSPERGYTF.